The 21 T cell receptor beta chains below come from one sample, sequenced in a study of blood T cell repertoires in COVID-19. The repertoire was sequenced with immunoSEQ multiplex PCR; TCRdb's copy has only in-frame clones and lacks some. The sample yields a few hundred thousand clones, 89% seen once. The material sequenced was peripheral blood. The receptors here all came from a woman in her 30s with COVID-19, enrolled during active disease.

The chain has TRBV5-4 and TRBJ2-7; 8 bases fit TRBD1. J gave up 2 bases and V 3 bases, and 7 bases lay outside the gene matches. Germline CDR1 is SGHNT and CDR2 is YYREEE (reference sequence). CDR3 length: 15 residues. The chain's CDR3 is CASSSPGTGPYEQYF. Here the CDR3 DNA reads TGTGCCAGCAGCTCCCCGGGGACAGGTCCCTACGAGCAGTACTTC.

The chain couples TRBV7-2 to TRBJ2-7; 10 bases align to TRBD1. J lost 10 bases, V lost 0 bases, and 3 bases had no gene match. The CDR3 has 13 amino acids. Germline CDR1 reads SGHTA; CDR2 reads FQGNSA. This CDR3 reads CASSLAGQGKQYF. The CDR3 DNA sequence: TGTGCCAGCAGCTTAGCGGGACAGGGGAAACAGTACTTC. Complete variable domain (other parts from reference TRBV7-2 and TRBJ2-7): GAGVSQSPSNKVTEKGKDVELRCDPISGHTALYWYRQSLGQGLEFLIYFQGNSAPDKSGLPSDRFSAERTGGSVSTLTIQRTQQEDSAVYLCASSLAGQGKQYFGPGTRLTVT.

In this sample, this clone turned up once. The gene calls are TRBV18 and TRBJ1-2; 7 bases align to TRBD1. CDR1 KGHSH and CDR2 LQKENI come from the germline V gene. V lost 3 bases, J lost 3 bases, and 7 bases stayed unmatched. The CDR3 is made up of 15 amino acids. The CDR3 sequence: CASSPSEGAYYGYTF. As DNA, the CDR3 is TGTGCCAGCTCACCCTCGGAGGGGGCTTACTATGGCTACACCTTC.

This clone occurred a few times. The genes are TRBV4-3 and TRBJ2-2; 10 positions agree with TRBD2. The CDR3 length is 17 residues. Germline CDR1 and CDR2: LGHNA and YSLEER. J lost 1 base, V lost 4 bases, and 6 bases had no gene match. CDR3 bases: TGCGCCAGCAGCCGCCTGCCTAGCGGGGGGAACACCGGGGAGCTGTTTTTT. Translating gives CASSRLPSGGNTGELFF.

The CDR3 DNA reads TGCGCCAGCAGCCAAGAGACAGGGAGCTCCTATAATTCACCCCTCCACTTT. It yields the protein CASSQETGSSYNSPLHF. V usage is TRBV4-1 and J usage is TRBJ1-6; 7 bases are shared with TRBD1. The CDR3 covers 17 residues. Germline CDR1 reads MGHRA; CDR2 reads YSYEKL. Unmatched junction bases numbered 2, after V lost 0 bases and J lost 0 bases.

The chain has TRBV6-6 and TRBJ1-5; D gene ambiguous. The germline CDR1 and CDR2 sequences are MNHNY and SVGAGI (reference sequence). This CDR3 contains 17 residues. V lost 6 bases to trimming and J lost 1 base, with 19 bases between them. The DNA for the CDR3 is TGTGCCAGCAGCCGAACCCACCCCGGCGGGAGCAATCAGCCCCAGCATTTT. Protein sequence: CASSRTHPGGSNQPQHF.

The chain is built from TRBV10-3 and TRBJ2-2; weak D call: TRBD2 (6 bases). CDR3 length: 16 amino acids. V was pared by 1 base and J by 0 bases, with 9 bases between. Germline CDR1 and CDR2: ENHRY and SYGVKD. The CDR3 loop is CAISEWGTSNTGELFF. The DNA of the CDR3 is TGTGCCATCAGTGAGTGGGGGACTTCGAACACCGGGGAGCTGTTTTTT.

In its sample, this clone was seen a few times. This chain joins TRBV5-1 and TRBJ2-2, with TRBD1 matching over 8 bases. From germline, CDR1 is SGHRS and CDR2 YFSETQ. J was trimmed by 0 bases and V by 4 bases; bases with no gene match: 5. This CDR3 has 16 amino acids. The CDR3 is CASSPWDRTNTGELFF. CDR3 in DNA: TGCGCCAGCAGCCCCTGGGACAGGACGAACACCGGGGAGCTGTTTTTT. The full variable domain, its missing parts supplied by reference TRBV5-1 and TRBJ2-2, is KAGVTQTPRYLIKTRGQQVTLSCSPISGHRSVSWYQQTPGQGLQFLFEYFSETQRNKGNFPGRFSGRQFSNSRSEMNVSTLELGDSALYLCASSPWDRTNTGELFFGEGSRLTVL.

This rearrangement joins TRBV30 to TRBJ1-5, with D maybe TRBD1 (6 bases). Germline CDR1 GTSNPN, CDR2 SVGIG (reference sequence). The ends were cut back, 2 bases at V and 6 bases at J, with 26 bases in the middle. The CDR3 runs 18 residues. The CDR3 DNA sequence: TGTGCCTGGAGTTTAGTAGCAGGGAAAGGGGGTTTTACTCAGCCCCAGCATTTT. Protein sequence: CAWSLVAGKGGFTQPQHF.

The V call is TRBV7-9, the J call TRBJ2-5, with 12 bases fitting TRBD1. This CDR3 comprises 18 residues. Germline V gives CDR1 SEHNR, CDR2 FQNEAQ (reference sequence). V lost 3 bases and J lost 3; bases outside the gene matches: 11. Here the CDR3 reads CASSLQGTGGVVKETQYF. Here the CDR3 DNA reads TGTGCCAGCAGCTTGCAGGGGACAGGGGGCGTCGTAAAAGAGACCCAGTACTTC.

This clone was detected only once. The CDR3 DNA sequence: TGTGCCAGCAGTAGGAAACAGGATTGGAATTCACCCCTCCACTTT. Its translation is CASSRKQDWNSPLHF. V usage is TRBV6-5 and J usage is TRBJ1-6; D possibly corresponds to TRBD1 (5 bases). The CDR3 consists of 15 residues. V was trimmed by 5 bases and J by 7 bases, leaving 15 bases between them. Germline CDR1 reads MNHEY; CDR2 reads SVGAGI.

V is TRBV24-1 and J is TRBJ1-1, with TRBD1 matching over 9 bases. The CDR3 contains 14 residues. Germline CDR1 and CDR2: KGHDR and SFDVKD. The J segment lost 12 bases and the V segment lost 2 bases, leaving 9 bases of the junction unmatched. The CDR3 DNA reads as TGTGCCACCAGTGATTCCCTGGCTGGACAGGGGACTTTCTTT. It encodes CATSDSLAGQGTFF.

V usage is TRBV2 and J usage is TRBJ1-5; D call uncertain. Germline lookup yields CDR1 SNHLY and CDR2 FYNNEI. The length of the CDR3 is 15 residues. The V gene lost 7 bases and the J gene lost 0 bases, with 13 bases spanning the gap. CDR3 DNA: TGTGCCAGCACCCCCTTTAGATATAGCAATCAGCCCCAGCATTTT. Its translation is CASTPFRYSNQPQHF.

Here the CDR3 reads CASRSLRDNPYGYTF. The CDR3 DNA follows: TGTGCCAGCAGGTCTCTCCGGGACAACCCCTATGGCTACACCTTC. The chain employs TRBV28 and TRBJ1-2, with D possibly being TRBD1 (6 bases). Trimming left V 6 bases short and J 4 bases short, with 18 bases between. Germline loops: CDR1 MDHEN, CDR2 SYDVKM. The CDR3 is made up of 15 amino acids.

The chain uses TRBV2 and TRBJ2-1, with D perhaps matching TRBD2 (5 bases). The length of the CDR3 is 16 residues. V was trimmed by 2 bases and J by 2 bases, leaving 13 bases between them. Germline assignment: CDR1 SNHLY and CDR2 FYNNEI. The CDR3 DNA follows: TGTGCCAGCAGTGAAACTAGAAAGAGACCCTACAATGAGCAGTTCTTC. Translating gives CASSETRKRPYNEQFF.

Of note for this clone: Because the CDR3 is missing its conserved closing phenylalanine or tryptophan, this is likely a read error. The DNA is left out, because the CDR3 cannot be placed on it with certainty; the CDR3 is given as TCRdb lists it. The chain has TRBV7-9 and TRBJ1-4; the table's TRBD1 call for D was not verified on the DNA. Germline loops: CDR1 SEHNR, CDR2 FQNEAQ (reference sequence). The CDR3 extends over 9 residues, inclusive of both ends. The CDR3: CASSRRSGV.

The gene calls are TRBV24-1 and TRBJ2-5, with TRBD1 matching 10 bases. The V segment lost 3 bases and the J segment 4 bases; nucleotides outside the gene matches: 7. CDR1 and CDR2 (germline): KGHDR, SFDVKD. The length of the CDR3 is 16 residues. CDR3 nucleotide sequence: TGTGCCACCAGTGATCCCGGGACAGGGGTTTTAGAGACCCAGTACTTC. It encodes CATSDPGTGVLETQYF.

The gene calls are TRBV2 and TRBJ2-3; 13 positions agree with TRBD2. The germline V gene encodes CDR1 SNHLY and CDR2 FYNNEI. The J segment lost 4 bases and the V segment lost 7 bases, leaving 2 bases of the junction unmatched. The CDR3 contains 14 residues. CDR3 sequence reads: CASTTSGRSDTQYF. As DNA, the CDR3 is TGTGCCAGCACGACTAGCGGGAGGTCAGATACGCAGTATTTT.

The CDR3 DNA follows: TGTGCCAGCAGCCCGTACCTAGGGAGTAAGGACTATGGCTACACCTTC. This translates into CASSPYLGSKDYGYTF. The V gene is TRBV11-2, the J gene TRBJ1-2; no clear D gene. Germline CDR1 and CDR2: SGHAT and FQNNGV. V was cut by 5 bases and J by 3 bases, with 19 bases left in between. This CDR3 comprises 16 residues.

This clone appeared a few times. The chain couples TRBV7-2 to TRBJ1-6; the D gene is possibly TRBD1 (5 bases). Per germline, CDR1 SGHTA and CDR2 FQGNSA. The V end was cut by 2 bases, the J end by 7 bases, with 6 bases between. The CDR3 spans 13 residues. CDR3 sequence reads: CASSLYRNSPLHF. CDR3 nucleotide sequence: TGTGCCAGCAGCTTATACAGGAATTCACCCCTCCACTTT. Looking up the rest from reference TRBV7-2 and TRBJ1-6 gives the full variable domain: GAGVSQSPSNKVTEKGKDVELRCDPISGHTALYWYRQSLGQGLEFLIYFQGNSAPDKSGLPSDRFSAERTGGSVSTLTIQRTQQEDSAVYLCASSLYRNSPLHFGNGTRLTVT.

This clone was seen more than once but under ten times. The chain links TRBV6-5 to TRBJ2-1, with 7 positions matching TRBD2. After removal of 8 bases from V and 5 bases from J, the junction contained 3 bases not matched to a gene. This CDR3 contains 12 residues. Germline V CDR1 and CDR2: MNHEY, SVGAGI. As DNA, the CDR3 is TGTGCCAGCCAGCGGGGTCACAATGAGCAGTTCTTC. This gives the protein CASQRGHNEQFF.